The present TCR beta chain was sequenced within a study of early T cells in non-severe SARS-CoV-2 infection. There are many counts of this clonotype. TCRdb re-called the 5' RACE reads through MiXCR, storing one row per CDR3 protein. The sample consists of roughly 35,000 distinct CDR3 sequences, around 6.1% of them appearing once. This sequence originates from an adult who was a healthcare worker with PCR-confirmed SARS-CoV-2 infection or an uninfected control (not recorded which). The sample comprised whole blood.

The chain's CDR3 is CSARDPSGGSYNEQFF. The DNA of the CDR3 is TGCAGTGCTAGAGATCCCAGCGGGGGCTCCTACAATGAGCAGTTCTTC. The rearrangement joins TRBV20-1 to TRBJ2-1, with TRBD2 identical over 8 bases. The CDR3 loop spans 16 amino acids. CDR1 DFQATT and CDR2 SNEGSKA come from the germline V gene (reference sequence). The J segment lost 0 bases and the V segment lost 0 bases, leaving 4 bases of the junction unmatched.